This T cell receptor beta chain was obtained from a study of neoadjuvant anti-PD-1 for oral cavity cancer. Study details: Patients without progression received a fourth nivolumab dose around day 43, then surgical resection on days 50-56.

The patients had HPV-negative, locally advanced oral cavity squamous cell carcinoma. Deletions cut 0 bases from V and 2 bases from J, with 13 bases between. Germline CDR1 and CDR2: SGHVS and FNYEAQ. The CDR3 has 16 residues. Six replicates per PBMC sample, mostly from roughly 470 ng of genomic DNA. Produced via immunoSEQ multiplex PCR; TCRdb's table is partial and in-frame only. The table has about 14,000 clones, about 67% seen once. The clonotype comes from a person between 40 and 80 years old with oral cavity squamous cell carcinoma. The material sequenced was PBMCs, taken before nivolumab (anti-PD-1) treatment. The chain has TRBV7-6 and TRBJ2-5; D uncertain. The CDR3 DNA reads TGTGCCAGCAGCTTAGCTACTCGACTGTTACAAGAGACCCAGTACTTC. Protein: CASSLATRLLQETQYF. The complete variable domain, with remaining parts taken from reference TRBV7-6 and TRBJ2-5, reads GAGVSQSPRYKVTKRGQDVALRCDPISGHVSLYWYRQALGQGPEFLTYFNYEAQQDKSGLPNDRFSAERPEGSISTLTIQRTEQRDSAMYRCASSLATRLLQETQYFGPGTRLLVL.